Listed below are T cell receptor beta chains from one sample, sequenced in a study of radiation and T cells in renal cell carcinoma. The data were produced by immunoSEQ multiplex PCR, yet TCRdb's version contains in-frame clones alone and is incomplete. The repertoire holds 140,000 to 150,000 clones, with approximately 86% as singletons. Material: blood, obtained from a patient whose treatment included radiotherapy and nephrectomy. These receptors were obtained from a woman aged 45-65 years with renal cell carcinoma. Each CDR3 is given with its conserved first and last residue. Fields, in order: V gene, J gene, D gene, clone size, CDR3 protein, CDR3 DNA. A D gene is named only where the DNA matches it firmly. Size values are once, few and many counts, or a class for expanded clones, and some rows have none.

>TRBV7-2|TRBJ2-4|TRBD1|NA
CASSLYVGQAIQYF
TGTGCCAGCAGCCTTTATGTCGGACAGGCCATTCAGTACTTC
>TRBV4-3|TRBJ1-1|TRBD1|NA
CASSQELVATGGRVEAFF
TGCGCCAGCAGCCAAGAACTCGTGGCGACAGGGGGCCGTGTTGAAGCTTTCTTT
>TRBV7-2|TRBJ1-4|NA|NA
CASSEGLGAEKLFF
TGTGCCAGCAGCGAGGGACTTGGGGCTGAAAAACTGTTTTTT
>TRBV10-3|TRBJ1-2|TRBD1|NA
CASFRDRDSYGYTF
TGTGCCAGCTTCCGGGACAGGGATTCCTATGGCTACACCTTC
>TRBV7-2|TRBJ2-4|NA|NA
CASSLGGSGNIQYF
TGTGCCAGCAGCTTAGGGGGGAGTGGAAACATTCAGTACTTC
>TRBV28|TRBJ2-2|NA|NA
CASRNLRLNTGELFF
TGTGCCAGCAGAAATCTCCGCTTAAACACCGGGGAGCTGTTTTTT
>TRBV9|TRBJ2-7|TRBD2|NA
CASSVSSSGTYEQYF
TGTGCCAGCAGCGTCTCCTCTAGCGGGACGTACGAGCAGTACTTC
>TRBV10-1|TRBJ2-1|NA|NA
CASDRDKYNEQFF
TGCGCCAGCGACCGAGACAAGTACAATGAGCAGTTCTTC
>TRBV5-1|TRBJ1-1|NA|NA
CASTWGAMNTEAFF
TGCGCCAGCACCTGGGGGGCGATGAACACTGAAGCTTTCTTT
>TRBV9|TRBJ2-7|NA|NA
CASSVGTNSYEQYF
TGTGCCAGCAGCGTAGGGACAAATAGCTACGAGCAGTACTTC
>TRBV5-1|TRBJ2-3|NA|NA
CASSLAGSSTDTQYF
TGCGCCAGCAGCTTGGCGGGTTCTAGCACAGATACGCAGTATTTT
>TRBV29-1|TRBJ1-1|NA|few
CSVQSGGTEAFF
TGCAGCGTCCAAAGTGGGGGCACTGAAGCTTTCTTT
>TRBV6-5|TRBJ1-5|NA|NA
CASSSGNQPQHF
TGTGCCAGCAGTTCCGGCAATCAGCCCCAGCATTTT
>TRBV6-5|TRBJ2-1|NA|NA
CASSQGQGGYNEQFF
TGTGCCAGCAGTCAGGGACAAGGAGGCTACAATGAGCAGTTCTTC
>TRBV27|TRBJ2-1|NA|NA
CASSLWGSNNEQFF
TGTGCCAGCAGTTTATGGGGGTCAAATAATGAGCAGTTCTTC
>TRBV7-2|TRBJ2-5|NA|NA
CASSFMGSPRETQYF
TGTGCCAGCAGCTTCATGGGCTCCCCCCGAGAGACCCAGTACTTC
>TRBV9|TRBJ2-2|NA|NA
CASSVGVTDTGELFF
TGTGCCAGCAGCGTAGGAGTCACCGACACCGGGGAGCTGTTTTTT
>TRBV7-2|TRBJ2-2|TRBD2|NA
CASSSPPGGGLYTGELFF
TGTGCCAGCAGCTCACCGCCCGGCGGGGGGCTTTACACCGGGGAGCTGTTTTTT
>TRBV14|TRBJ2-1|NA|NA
CASSQDQGGPYNEQFF
TGTGCCAGCAGCCAAGACCAGGGGGGGCCTTACAATGAGCAGTTCTTC
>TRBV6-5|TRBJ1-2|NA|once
CASSKTNRANYGYTF
TGTGCCAGCAGTAAGACAAACAGGGCTAACTATGGCTACACCTTC
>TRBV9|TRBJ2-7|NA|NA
CASSVGTSLPYEQYF
TGTGCCAGCAGCGTAGGAACTAGCCTGCCCTACGAGCAGTACTTC
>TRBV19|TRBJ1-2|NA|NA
CASSPTSSPYYGYTF
TGTGCCAGTAGTCCAACGTCCTCCCCTTACTATGGCTACACCTTC
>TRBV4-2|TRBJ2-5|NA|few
CASSPTPRDEETQYF
TGTGCCAGCAGCCCAACACCTCGGGACGAAGAGACCCAGTACTTC
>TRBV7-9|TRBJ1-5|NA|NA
CASSLGQEGLYSNQPQHF
TGTGCCAGCAGTCTGGGACAAGAGGGACTCTATAGCAATCAGCCCCAGCATTTT
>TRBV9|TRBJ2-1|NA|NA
CASSDATGPSPGFF
TGTGCCAGCAGCGACGCGACTGGGCCCTCCCCCGGGTTCTTC
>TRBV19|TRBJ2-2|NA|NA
CASSIAEGVNTGELFF
TGTGCCAGTAGTATAGCGGAGGGAGTAAACACCGGGGAGCTGTTTTTT
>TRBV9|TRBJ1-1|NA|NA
CASSVRGCAFF
TGTGCCAGCAGCGTGCGGGGCTGCGCTTTCTTT
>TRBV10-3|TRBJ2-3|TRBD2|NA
CAIRPSGGADTQYF
TGTGCCATCCGTCCTAGCGGGGGTGCAGATACGCAGTATTTT
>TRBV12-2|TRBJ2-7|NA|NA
CASRLAGREWKQYF
TGTGCAAGTCGCTTAGCGGGGCGCGAATGGAAGCAGTACTTC
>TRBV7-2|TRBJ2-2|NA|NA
CASSLVVTGTGELFF
TGTGCCAGCAGCTTAGTAGTAACAGGCACCGGGGAGCTGTTTTTT
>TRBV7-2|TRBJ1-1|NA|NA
CASSFPGAVEAFF
TGTGCCAGCAGCTTCCCGGGGGCGGTTGAAGCTTTCTTT
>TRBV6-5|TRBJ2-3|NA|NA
CASSWAQLWITDTQYF
TGTGCCAGCAGTTGGGCCCAGTTATGGATCACAGATACGCAGTATTTT